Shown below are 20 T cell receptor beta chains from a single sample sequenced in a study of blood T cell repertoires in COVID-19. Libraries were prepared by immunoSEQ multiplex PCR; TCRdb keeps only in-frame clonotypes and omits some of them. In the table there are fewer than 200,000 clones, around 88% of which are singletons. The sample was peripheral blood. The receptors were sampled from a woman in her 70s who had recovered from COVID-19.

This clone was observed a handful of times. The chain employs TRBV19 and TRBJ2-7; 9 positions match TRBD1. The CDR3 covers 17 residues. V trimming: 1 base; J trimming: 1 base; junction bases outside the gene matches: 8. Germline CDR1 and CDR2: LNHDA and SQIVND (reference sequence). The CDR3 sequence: CASSIGTGASLSYEQYF. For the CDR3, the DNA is TGTGCCAGTAGTATAGGGACAGGGGCCTCCTTATCCTACGAGCAGTACTTC.

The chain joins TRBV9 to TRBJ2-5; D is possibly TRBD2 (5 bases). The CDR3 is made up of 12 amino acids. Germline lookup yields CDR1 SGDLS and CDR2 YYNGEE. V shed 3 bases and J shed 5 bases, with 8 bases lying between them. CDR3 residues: CASSEGGETQYF. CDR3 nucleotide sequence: TGTGCCAGCAGCGAGGGCGGGGAGACCCAGTACTTC. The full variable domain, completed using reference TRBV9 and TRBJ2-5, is DSGVTQTPKHLITATGQRVTLRCSPRSGDLSVYWYQQSLDQGLQFLIQYYNGEERAKGNILERFSAQQFPDLHSELNLSSLELGDSALYFCASSEGGETQYFGPGTRLLVL.

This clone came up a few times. The CDR3 is CASSLGTSGGGQYF. Here the CDR3 DNA reads TGTGCCAGCAGCTTAGGGACTAGCGGGGGCGGCCAGTACTTC. The chain couples TRBV7-2 to TRBJ2-5; TRBD2 matches 13 bases. This CDR3 comprises 14 residues. With V trimmed by 1 base and J by 10 bases, 3 bases remained unmatched. The germline V gene encodes CDR1 SGHTA and CDR2 FQGNSA.

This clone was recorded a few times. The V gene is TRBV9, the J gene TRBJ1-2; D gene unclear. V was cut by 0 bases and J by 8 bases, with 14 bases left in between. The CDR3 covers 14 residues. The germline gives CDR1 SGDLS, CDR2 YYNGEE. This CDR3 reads CASSVAHNPGGYTF. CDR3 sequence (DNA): TGTGCCAGCAGCGTAGCTCACAACCCTGGCGGCTACACCTTC.

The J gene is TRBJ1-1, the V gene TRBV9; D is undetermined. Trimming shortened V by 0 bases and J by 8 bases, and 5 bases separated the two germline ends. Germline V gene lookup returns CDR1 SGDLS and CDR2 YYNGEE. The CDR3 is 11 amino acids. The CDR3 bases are TGTGCCAGCAGCGTAGTTCAGGAAGCTTTCTTT. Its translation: CASSVVQEAFF.

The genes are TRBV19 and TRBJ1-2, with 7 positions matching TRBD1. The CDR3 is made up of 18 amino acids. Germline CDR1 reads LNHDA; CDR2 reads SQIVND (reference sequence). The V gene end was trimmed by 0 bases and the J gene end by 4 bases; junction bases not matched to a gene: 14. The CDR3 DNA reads TGTGCCAGTAGTATAGATCTAGGGGCCCCCGACAGGGCCTATGGCTACACCTTC. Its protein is CASSIDLGAPDRAYGYTF. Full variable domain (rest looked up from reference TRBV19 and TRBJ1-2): DGGITQSPKYLFRKEGQNVTLSCEQNLNHDAMYWYRQDPGQGLRLIYYSQIVNDFQKGDIAEGYSVSREKKESFPLTVTSAQKNPTAFYLCASSIDLGAPDRAYGYTFGSGTRLTVV.

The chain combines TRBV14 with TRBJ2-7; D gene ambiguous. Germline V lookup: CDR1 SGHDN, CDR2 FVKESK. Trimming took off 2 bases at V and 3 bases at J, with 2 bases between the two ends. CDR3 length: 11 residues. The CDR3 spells CASSQYYEQYF. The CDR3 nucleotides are TGTGCCAGCAGCCAATACTACGAGCAGTACTTC.

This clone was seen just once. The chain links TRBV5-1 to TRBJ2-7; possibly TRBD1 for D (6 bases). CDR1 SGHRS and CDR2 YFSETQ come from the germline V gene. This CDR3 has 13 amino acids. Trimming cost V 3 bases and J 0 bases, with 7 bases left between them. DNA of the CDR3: TGCGCCAGCAGCTCGGACAGCTCCTACGAGCAGTACTTC. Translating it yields CASSSDSSYEQYF.

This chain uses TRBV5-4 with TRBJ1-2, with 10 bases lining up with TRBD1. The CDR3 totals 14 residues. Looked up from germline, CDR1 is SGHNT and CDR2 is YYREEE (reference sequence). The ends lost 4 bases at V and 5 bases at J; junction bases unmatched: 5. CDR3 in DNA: TGTGCCAGCAGCCCGGACAGGGGGAGGTATGGCTACACCTTC. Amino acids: CASSPDRGRYGYTF.

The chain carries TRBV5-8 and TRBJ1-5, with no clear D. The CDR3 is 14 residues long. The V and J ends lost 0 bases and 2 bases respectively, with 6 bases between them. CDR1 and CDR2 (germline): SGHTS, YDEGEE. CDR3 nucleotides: TGTGCCAGCAGCTTGGCCGGTGGCAATCAGCCCCAGCATTTT. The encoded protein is CASSLAGGNQPQHF.

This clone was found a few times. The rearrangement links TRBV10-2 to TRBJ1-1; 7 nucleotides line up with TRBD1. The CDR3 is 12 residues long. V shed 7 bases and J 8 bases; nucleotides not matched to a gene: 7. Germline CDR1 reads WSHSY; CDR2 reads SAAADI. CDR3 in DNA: TGCGCCAGCATTAAGGGGGCGGGAGAAGCTTTCTTT. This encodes CASIKGAGEAFF.

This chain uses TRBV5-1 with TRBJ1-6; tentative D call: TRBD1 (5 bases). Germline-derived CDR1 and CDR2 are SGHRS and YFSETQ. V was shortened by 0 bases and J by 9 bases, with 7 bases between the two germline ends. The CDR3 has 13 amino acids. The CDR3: CASSLGGGSPLHF. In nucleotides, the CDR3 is TGCGCCAGCAGCTTGGGGGGCGGTTCACCCCTCCACTTT. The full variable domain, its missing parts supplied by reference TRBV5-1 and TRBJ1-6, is KAGVTQTPRYLIKTRGQQVTLSCSPISGHRSVSWYQQTPGQGLQFLFEYFSETQRNKGNFPGRFSGRQFSNSRSEMNVSTLELGDSALYLCASSLGGGSPLHFGNGTRLTVT.

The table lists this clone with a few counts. CDR3 coding DNA: TGTGCCAGCAGCGTAGCGGCTAGCGGGAGCTACGAGCAGTACTTC. It encodes CASSVAASGSYEQYF. The genes are TRBV9 and TRBJ2-7; 10 bases line up with TRBD2. This CDR3 is built from 15 residues. From germline, CDR1 is SGDLS and CDR2 YYNGEE. V lost 0 bases to trimming and J lost 3 bases; unmatched junction nucleotides: 3.

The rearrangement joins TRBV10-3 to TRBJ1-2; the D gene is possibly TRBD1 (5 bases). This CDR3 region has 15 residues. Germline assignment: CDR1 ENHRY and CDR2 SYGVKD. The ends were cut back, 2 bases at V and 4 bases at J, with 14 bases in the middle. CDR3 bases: TGTGCCATCAGTGAGCAAAGGGGTTCGGGCTATGGCTACACCTTC. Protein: CAISEQRGSGYGYTF.

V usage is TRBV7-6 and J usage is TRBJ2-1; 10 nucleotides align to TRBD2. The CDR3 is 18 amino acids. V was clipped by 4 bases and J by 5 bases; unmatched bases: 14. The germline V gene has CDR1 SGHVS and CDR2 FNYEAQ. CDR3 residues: CASSSLAGAVGEDNEQFF. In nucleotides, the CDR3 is TGTGCCAGCAGCTCCCTAGCGGGAGCGGTTGGGGAGGACAATGAGCAGTTCTTC.

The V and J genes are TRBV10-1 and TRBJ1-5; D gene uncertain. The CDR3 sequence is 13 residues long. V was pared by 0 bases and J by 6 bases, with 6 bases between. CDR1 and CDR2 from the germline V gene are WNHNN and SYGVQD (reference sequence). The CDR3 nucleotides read TGCGCCAGCAGTGAGTCCCGGAGTCAGCCCCAGCATTTT. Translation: CASSESRSQPQHF.

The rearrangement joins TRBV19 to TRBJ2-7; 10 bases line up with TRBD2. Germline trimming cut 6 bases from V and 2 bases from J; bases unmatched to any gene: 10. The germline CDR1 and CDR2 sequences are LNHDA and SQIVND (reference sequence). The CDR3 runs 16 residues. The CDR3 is CASRPNIAGGTYEQYF. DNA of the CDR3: TGTGCCAGTAGACCCAATATAGCGGGAGGCACCTACGAGCAGTACTTC.

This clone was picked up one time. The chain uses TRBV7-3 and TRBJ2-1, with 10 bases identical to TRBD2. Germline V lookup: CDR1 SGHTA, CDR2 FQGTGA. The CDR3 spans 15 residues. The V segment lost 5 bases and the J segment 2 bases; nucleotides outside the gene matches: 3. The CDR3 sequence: CASSLGLAAYNEQFF. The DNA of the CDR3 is TGTGCCAGCAGCCTCGGACTAGCGGCCTACAATGAGCAGTTCTTC.

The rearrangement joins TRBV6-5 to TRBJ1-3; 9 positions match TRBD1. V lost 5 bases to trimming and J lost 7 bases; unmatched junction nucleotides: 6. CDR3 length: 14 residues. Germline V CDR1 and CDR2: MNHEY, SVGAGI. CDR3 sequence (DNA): TGTGCCAGCAGTCCGCAGGACAGGGGCAACACCATATATTTT. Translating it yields CASSPQDRGNTIYF.

The CDR3 sequence is CASRGARGYTF. The CDR3 nucleotides read TGTGCCAGCAGGGGGGCGAGGGGCTACACCTTC. V usage is TRBV25-1 and J usage is TRBJ1-2; TRBD1 is a possible D gene (6 bases). CDR1 MGHDK and CDR2 SYGVNS come from the germline V gene. V lost 6 bases, J lost 8 bases, and 10 bases lay in between. The CDR3 loop spans 11 amino acids.